This paragraph reports one TCR beta chain. Clones were sequenced by immunoSEQ multiplex PCR, and TCRdb holds only the in-frame ones, with some missing. This sample has 25,000 or so clones, with roughly 71% found just once. CDR1 LNHDA and CDR2 SQIVND come from the germline V gene (reference sequence). With V trimmed by 6 bases and J by 0 bases, 9 bases remained unmatched. The CDR3 extends over 18 amino acids. It was autoimmune disease history or systemic immunosuppression that excluded patients. Peripheral blood came from all dose cohorts at three timepoints. This sample was taken from a study of OX40 agonist ivuxolimab in advanced cancers.

V gene TRBV19 combines with J gene TRBJ2-6; 9 bases agree with TRBD1. The sequenced sample was CD4+ or CD8+ T cells sorted from blood, obtained in a trial of the OX40 agonist ivuxolimab. This clonotype was obtained from an adult with an advanced solid tumor such as melanoma, head and neck, liver or kidney cancer. This CDR3 is CASRGVDRGGSGANVLTF. CDR3 coding DNA: TGTGCCAGTAGGGGAGTGGACAGGGGAGGCTCTGGGGCCAACGTCCTGACTTTC.